This T cell receptor beta chain was documented in a study of blood T cell repertoires in COVID-19. Clinical history as reported by participants underpinned cohort assignment. Using immunoSEQ multiplex PCR, the repertoire was profiled, and TCRdb retains in-frame clones only, with some absent. This table holds fewer than 200,000 clones, 79% found once. The ends were cut back, 4 bases at V and 3 bases at J, with 7 bases in the middle. Germline V lookup: CDR1 SNHLY, CDR2 FYNNEI. The CDR3 runs 13 residues. The TCR sequence derives from a woman in her 70s in a cohort exposed to, infected with or recovered from COVID-19 (not recorded which). Material: PBMCs or T cells enriched from blood (not recorded which). The V call is TRBV2, the J call TRBJ1-5; no definite D call. The CDR3 loop reads CASSAGNNQPQHF. The CDR3 DNA follows: TGTGCCAGCAGTGCGGGGAACAATCAGCCCCAGCATTTT.